A single sample is the source of the 22 T cell receptor beta chains below, sequenced in a study of T cells in Graves' hyperthyroidism and ophthalmopathy. Regions amplified from RNA transcripts were the TCR beta CDR3 regions. First-round RT-PCR of the TCR CDR3 relied on the HTBI primer set. TCRdb reprocessed the multiplex PCR reads with MiXCR, giving one entry per CDR3 protein. Found here are about 770,000 distinct CDR3 sequences, over 15% of them singletons; the top ten hold about a sixth. Material for sequencing was blood. The receptors were gathered from a woman in her forties or fifties with Graves' hyperthyroidism that later progressed to Graves' ophthalmopathy.

The chain has TRBV27 and TRBJ1-1, with no clear D. CDR1 is MNHEY and CDR2 is SMNVEV in the germline V gene (reference sequence). Between the trimmed V and J ends, which lost 0 bases and 7 bases, there was a span of 9 bases. This CDR3 is built from 13 residues. Here the CDR3 reads CASSLSWASEAFF. Here the CDR3 DNA reads TGTGCCAGCAGTTTATCGTGGGCAAGTGAAGCTTTCTTT.

The chain couples TRBV11-3 to TRBJ2-3; the match to TRBD1 covers 10 bases. Trimming cost V 5 bases and J 4 bases; bases outside gene matches: 6. Germline V CDR1 and CDR2: SGHNT, YENEEA. This CDR3 is built from 15 residues. CDR3 sequence reads: CASSPGQGNADTQYF. In nucleotides, the CDR3 is TGTGCCAGCAGCCCGGGACAGGGGAACGCAGATACGCAGTATTTT.

This clonotype was detected a few times. J is TRBJ2-2 and V is TRBV5-1, with unresolved D. V shed 4 bases and J shed 4 bases, with 11 bases lying between them. This CDR3 region has 14 residues. Germline V gene lookup returns CDR1 SGHRS and CDR2 YFSETQ. The CDR3 nucleotides read TGCGCCAGCAGCGACGCCGAACCCACCGGGGAGCTGTTTTTT. Translated, it gives CASSDAEPTGELFF.

This sequence joins TRBV6-2 or TRBV6-3 and TRBJ1-2, with a tentative D call TRBD1 (6 bases). The CDR3 contains 13 residues. Looked up from germline, CDR1 is MNHEY and CDR2 is SVGEGT. V was cut by 6 bases and J by 4 bases, with 12 bases left in between. This chain's CDR3 is CASSWTEPYGYTF. The CDR3 DNA is TGTGCCAGCAGCTGGACAGAACCCTATGGCTACACCTTC.

This clonotype was detected ten times or more. This chain joins TRBV20-1 and TRBJ1-5, with D unclear. In germline, CDR1 is DFQATT, CDR2 SNEGSKA (reference sequence). The V end lost 5 bases, the J end lost 5 bases, and 13 bases lay between the germline ends. This CDR3 is 13 amino acids long. The CDR3 DNA is TGCAGTGCTCTGTTCTCGCGGGATCAGCCCCAGCATTTT. Protein sequence: CSALFSRDQPQHF.

The genes are TRBV20-1 and TRBJ2-7, with D possibly matching TRBD1 (5 bases). The V and J ends lost 4 bases and 2 bases respectively, with 15 bases between them. In germline, CDR1 is DFQATT, CDR2 SNEGSKA (reference sequence). This CDR3 is 14 amino acids long. The CDR3 DNA reads as TGCAGTGCTAAAGACAGTCGGGTAGCCTACGAGCAGTACTTC. Protein: CSAKDSRVAYEQYF.

Ten or more counts support this clonotype. The chain employs TRBV2 and TRBJ2-3, with 11 nucleotides matching TRBD2. The CDR3 is made up of 18 amino acids. CDR1 and CDR2 (germline): SNHLY, FYNNEI. The V segment lost 3 bases and the J segment 0 bases; nucleotides outside the gene matches: 8. The CDR3 bases are TGTGCCAGCAGTGAGCGGCTAGCGGGGGGCCGGAGCACAGATACGCAGTATTTT. Amino acids: CASSERLAGGRSTDTQYF.

This clonotype has only one observation. One end of the junction fails to match germline, which may point to a read error. The chain combines TRBV12-3 or TRBV12-4 with TRBJ1-5; D might be TRBD1 (6 bases). The CDR3 runs to 13 residues. This CDR3 reads CASSSDSNQPRHF. The CDR3 region has the DNA TGTGCCAGCAGTTCGGACAGCAATCAGCCCCGGCATTTT.

V gene TRBV7-8 combines with J gene TRBJ2-5; D possibly uses TRBD1 or TRBD2 (5 bases each). The CDR3 loop spans 14 amino acids. CDR1 is SGHVS, CDR2 FQNEAQ, per germline. Between the trimmed V and J ends, which lost 1 base and 5 bases, there was a span of 11 bases. The CDR3 reads CASSLGDRRETQYF. The DNA of the CDR3 is TGTGCCAGCAGCTTAGGGGACCGGCGGGAGACCCAGTACTTC.

This clonotype was observed a handful of times. The gene calls are TRBV3-1 and TRBJ2-2, with 8 bases that match TRBD2. The germline V gene encodes CDR1 LGHDT and CDR2 YNNKEL (reference sequence). This CDR3 contains 17 residues. J gave up 7 bases and V 1 base, and 11 bases lay outside the gene matches. The CDR3 sequence is CASSQATSANGVGELFF. The CDR3 DNA reads TGTGCCAGCAGCCAAGCGACTAGCGCTAACGGGGTCGGGGAGCTGTTTTTT.

This clonotype was seen more than once but under ten times. J is TRBJ2-3 and V is TRBV30, with 8 bases fitting TRBD2. The CDR3 totals 15 residues. V shed 4 bases, J shed 0 bases, and the junction held 6 bases outside the gene matches. The germline gives CDR1 GTSNPN, CDR2 SVGIG (reference sequence). CDR3 amino acids: CAWNQRTSSTDTQYF. For the CDR3, the DNA is TGTGCCTGGAATCAACGGACTAGCAGCACAGATACGCAGTATTTT.

This clonotype was seen more than once but under ten times. CDR3 sequence reads: CASATGRGRQETQYF. The CDR3 DNA reads TGCGCCAGCGCCACCGGAAGGGGTAGGCAAGAGACCCAGTACTTC. The rearrangement uses TRBV5-1 and TRBJ2-5, with D perhaps TRBD1 (5 bases). CDR3 length: 15 residues. The V end was cut by 7 bases, the J end by 2 bases, with 18 bases between. Germline lookup yields CDR1 SGHRS and CDR2 YFSETQ.

The V and J genes are TRBV10-2 and TRBJ1-5; possible D gene TRBD1, 5 bases. The CDR3 extends over 14 amino acids. Trimming pared 6 bases from V and 6 bases from J, leaving 15 bases between. Germline V CDR1 and CDR2: WSHSY, SAAADI. The CDR3 DNA follows: TGCGCCAGCAGGGGGGGTGTAGCGGGTCAGCCCCAGCATTTT. Translated, it gives CASRGGVAGQPQHF.

This clonotype was detected only a few times. The rearrangement uses TRBV7-9 and TRBJ2-2; 9 bases align to TRBD1. Trimming at V came to 4 bases and at J to 3 bases, leaving 3 bases not matched to a gene. The CDR3 loop spans 15 amino acids. Germline V gives CDR1 SEHNR, CDR2 FQNEAQ (reference sequence). The CDR3: CASSSRTGDTGELFF. In nucleotides, the CDR3 is TGTGCCAGCAGCTCCCGGACAGGGGACACCGGGGAGCTGTTTTTT.

The chain carries TRBV24-1 and TRBJ2-3; D ambiguous. Germline assignment: CDR1 KGHDR and CDR2 SFDVKD. The CDR3 contains 12 residues. V lost 5 bases to trimming and J lost 4 bases, with 6 bases between them. The CDR3 coding sequence is TGTGCCACCAGTGCTACGGCAGATACGCAGTATTTT. This codes for CATSATADTQYF.

Only a few counts were recorded for this clonotype. The V call is TRBV19, the J call TRBJ1-1; possible D gene TRBD1, 6 bases. The germline V gene encodes CDR1 LNHDA and CDR2 SQIVND (reference sequence). The CDR3 consists of 17 residues. Deletions cut 7 bases from V and 3 bases from J, with 24 bases between. The CDR3 DNA reads as TGTGCCAGTATGACGCTAGGACAGTTCCGGGGGGACACTGAAGCTTTCTTT. Translation: CASMTLGQFRGDTEAFF.

This clonotype was recorded a few times. V gene TRBV7-9 combines with J gene TRBJ1-3; TRBD1 agrees at 12 bases. This CDR3 contains 18 residues. V shed 5 bases, J shed 1 base, and the junction held 9 bases outside the gene matches. CDR1 and CDR2 (germline): SEHNR, FQNEAQ (reference sequence). CDR3 loop: CASSQGTGGEYSGNTIYF. The CDR3 bases are TGTGCCAGCAGCCAGGGGACAGGGGGCGAATATTCTGGAAACACCATATATTTT.

The chain is built from TRBV5-6 and TRBJ2-5; D call uncertain. V was cut by 0 bases and J by 10 bases, with 7 bases left in between. Germline CDR1 is SGHDT and CDR2 is YYEEEE. CDR3 length: 11 residues. In DNA, the CDR3 is TGTGCCAGCAGCTTGGTATTGGACCAGTACTTC. Its translation: CASSLVLDQYF.

The sample holds many counts of this clonotype. This chain uses TRBV30 with TRBJ1-2; the D is unclear. The germline CDR1 and CDR2 sequences are GTSNPN and SVGIG (reference sequence). Trimming removed 4 bases at V and 2 bases at J, with 5 bases between. This CDR3 has 11 amino acids. CDR3 sequence reads: CAWISNYGYTF. The CDR3 DNA sequence: TGTGCCTGGATAAGCAACTATGGCTACACCTTC.

This clonotype was seen repeatedly, ten times or more. This rearrangement joins TRBV11-2 to TRBJ1-2; 8 bases match TRBD1. Unmatched junction bases numbered 3, after V lost 5 bases and J lost 4 bases. The CDR3 is 13 amino acids. CDR1 is SGHAT and CDR2 is FQNNGV in the germline V gene. CDR3 coding DNA: TGTGCCAGCAGCCGACAGGGGAGCTATGGCTACACCTTC. Encoded protein: CASSRQGSYGYTF.

The table lists this clonotype with a few counts. V usage is TRBV7-9 and J usage is TRBJ2-3; no firm D call. V was clipped by 5 bases and J by 4 bases, with 22 bases between them. Germline V gene data show CDR1 as SEHNR and CDR2 as FQNEAQ (reference sequence). This CDR3 is 17 amino acids long. The CDR3 DNA reads as TGTGCCAGCAGCCACCAACTGAGATCCCTGCGTGCAGATACGCAGTATTTT. Protein sequence: CASSHQLRSLRADTQYF.

The J gene is TRBJ1-4, the V gene TRBV18, with D perhaps TRBD1 (5 bases). The CDR3 sequence is 17 residues long. Between the trimmed V and J ends, which lost 2 bases and 3 bases, there was a span of 16 bases. Germline CDR1 and CDR2: KGHSH and LQKENI. CDR3 loop: CASSPRPSQGPNEKLFF. The CDR3 DNA reads as TGTGCCAGCTCACCAAGACCCTCTCAGGGTCCTAATGAAAAACTGTTTTTT.